The 14 T cell receptor beta chains presented below share a single source sample, sequenced in a study of shared clonotypes between healthy human individuals. Here immunoSEQ multiplex PCR was the method, and the copy in TCRdb shows in-frame clones only, minus some. The table includes some 2.3 million clones, approximately 93% detected once. The sequencing input was naive CD4+ T cells from PBMCs. Sample subset: CD45RA+ positively selected. Receptor source: a man younger than 30 in good health. Some clones in this sample may be carry-over from other donors' samples.

V usage is TRBV6-5 and J usage is TRBJ2-1, with D maybe TRBD2 (6 bases). This CDR3 contains 15 residues. In germline, CDR1 is MNHEY, CDR2 SVGAGI. V lost 5 bases and J lost 2, with 13 bases in between. DNA for the CDR3: TGTGCCAGCAGTCCAAGGAGGGCTCCCTACAATGAGCAGTTCTTC. This encodes CASSPRRAPYNEQFF.

The chain carries TRBV4-2 and TRBJ1-3; D unresolved. V lost 4 bases to trimming and J lost 9 bases, with 22 bases between them. Germline CDR1 and CDR2: LGHNA and YNFKEQ. This CDR3 region has 16 residues. CDR3: CASSPTLFGLITTIYF. CDR3 nucleotides: TGTGCCAGCAGCCCCACCCTATTCGGGTTGATTACCACCATATATTTT.

V usage is TRBV7-3 and J usage is TRBJ2-3; the D gene is possibly TRBD2 (5 bases). From germline, CDR1 is SGHTA and CDR2 FQGTGA. Trimming removed 2 bases from V and 10 bases from J, with 13 bases in between. This CDR3 has 13 residues. DNA of the CDR3: TGTGCCAGCAGCTTAGGTGGTGAGGGTCCGCAGTATTTT. Translated, it gives CASSLGGEGPQYF. Filled out from reference TRBV7-3 and TRBJ2-3, the complete variable domain reads GAGVSQTPSNKVTEKGKYVELRCDPISGHTALYWYRQSLGQGPEFLIYFQGTGAADDSGLPNDRFFAVRPEGSVSTLKIQRTERGDSAVYLCASSLGGEGPQYFGPGTRLTVL.

On this clone: This sample includes further DNA sequences coding for the same CDR3. The chain recombines TRBV7-2 with TRBJ2-7; D remains ambiguous. Trimming left V 1 base short and J 1 base short, with 5 bases between. Germline CDR1 and CDR2: SGHTA and FQGNSA. This CDR3 has 13 residues. This chain's CDR3 is CASSLGPSYEQYF. Written as DNA, the CDR3 is TGTGCCAGCAGCTTAGGGCCTTCCTACGAGCAGTACTTC.

This chain links TRBV18 with TRBJ2-7; D may correspond to TRBD1 or TRBD2 (7 bases each). Germline CDR1 reads KGHSH; CDR2 reads LQKENI. V gave up 3 bases and J gave up 2 bases, with 14 bases separating them. The CDR3 sequence is 15 residues long. CDR3 sequence: CASSPNQGGTYEQYF. CDR3 bases: TGTGCCAGCTCACCGAACCAGGGGGGGACCTACGAGCAGTACTTC.

The chain uses TRBV7-2 and TRBJ1-2, with D possibly TRBD1 on 5 matching bases. Germline values: CDR1 SGHTA, CDR2 FQGNSA. Between the trimmed V and J ends, which lost 4 bases and 2 bases, there was a span of 8 bases. The CDR3 totals 13 residues. The CDR3 nucleotides read TGTGCCAGCAGCTCCGGGGGAAACTATGGCTACACCTTC. This gives the protein CASSSGGNYGYTF.

The chain recombines TRBV19 with TRBJ1-5; 7 bases are a match to TRBD1. The CDR3 covers 16 residues. J gave up 4 bases and V 4 bases, and 10 bases lay outside the gene matches. The germline CDR1 and CDR2 sequences are LNHDA and SQIVND (reference sequence). CDR3: CASSTRLTGRNQPQHF. CDR3 in DNA: TGTGCCAGTAGTACCAGGTTGACAGGGAGGAATCAGCCCCAGCATTTT. Based on the CDR3 plus reference TRBV19 and TRBJ1-5, the full variable domain is DGGITQSPKYLFRKEGQNVTLSCEQNLNHDAMYWYRQDPGQGLRLIYYSQIVNDFQKGDIAEGYSVSREKKESFPLTVTSAQKNPTAFYLCASSTRLTGRNQPQHFGDGTRLSIL.

The V gene is TRBV28, the J gene TRBJ1-1, with 12 bases matching TRBD1. Trimming took 6 bases from V and 2 from J; bases not matched to a gene: 7. The CDR3 length is 16 residues. Germline V lookup: CDR1 MDHEN, CDR2 SYDVKM. The CDR3 region is CASSRSGTGGNTEAFF. In DNA, the CDR3 is TGTGCCAGCAGCCGGAGCGGGACAGGGGGCAACACTGAAGCTTTCTTT.

The chain combines TRBV28 with TRBJ2-3; D possibly corresponds to TRBD1 (5 bases). The CDR3 contains 14 residues. Germline V gives CDR1 MDHEN, CDR2 SYDVKM. The ends were cut back, 6 bases at V and 2 bases at J, with 12 bases in the middle. Written as DNA, the CDR3 is TGTGCCAGCAGAAGAACAGGTGACACAGATACGCAGTATTTT. This encodes CASRRTGDTDTQYF.

This clone was picked up one time. The chain recombines TRBV7-9 with TRBJ2-1, with D uncertain. CDR3 size: 13 residues. Trimming cost V 0 bases and J 3 bases, with 3 bases left between them. CDR1 and CDR2 (germline): SEHNR, FQNEAQ (reference sequence). The CDR3 nucleotides read TGTGCCAGCAGCTTAGCACTCTACAATGAGCAGTTCTTC. It specifies CASSLALYNEQFF. Based on the CDR3 plus reference TRBV7-9 and TRBJ2-1, the full variable domain is DTGVSQNPRHKITKRGQNVTFRCDPISEHNRLYWYRQTLGQGPEFLTYFQNEAQLEKSRLLSDRFSAERPKGSFSTLEIQRTEQGDSAMYLCASSLALYNEQFFGPGTRLTVL.

The V call is TRBV18, the J call TRBJ2-7, with no clear D. Deletions cut 6 bases from V and 0 bases from J, with 12 bases between. This CDR3 spans 14 amino acids. CDR1 KGHSH and CDR2 LQKENI come from the germline V gene. DNA for the CDR3: TGTGCCAGCTCCGATCTCCAGAGCTCCTACGAGCAGTACTTC. This translates into CASSDLQSSYEQYF.

The chain combines TRBV28 with TRBJ2-6, with D perhaps TRBD2 (6 bases). Germline CDR1 MDHEN, CDR2 SYDVKM. The CDR3 runs to 15 residues. The V end was cut by 3 bases, the J end by 9 bases, with 15 bases between. CDR3 DNA: TGTGCCAGCAGTTTTGCGGGCGGAGGGTTCAACGTCCTGACTTTC. The encoded protein is CASSFAGGGFNVLTF.

V gene TRBV11-3 combines with J gene TRBJ2-2; D unclear. Trimming cost V 5 bases and J 6 bases, with 10 bases left between them. Germline V gives CDR1 SGHNT, CDR2 YENEEA. The length of the CDR3 is 13 residues. The CDR3 spells CASSRLKAGELFF. The CDR3 DNA sequence: TGTGCCAGCAGCCGCCTGAAGGCCGGGGAGCTGTTTTTT.

CDR3 in DNA: TGCGCCAGCAGCTTAATCCCAGGTAAAGATCAGCCCCAGCATTTT. The encoded protein is CASSLIPGKDQPQHF. V and J are TRBV5-1 and TRBJ1-5; D gene ambiguous. Trimming took off 2 bases at V and 5 bases at J, with 14 bases between the two ends. The CDR3 runs to 15 residues. The germline gives CDR1 SGHRS, CDR2 YFSETQ.